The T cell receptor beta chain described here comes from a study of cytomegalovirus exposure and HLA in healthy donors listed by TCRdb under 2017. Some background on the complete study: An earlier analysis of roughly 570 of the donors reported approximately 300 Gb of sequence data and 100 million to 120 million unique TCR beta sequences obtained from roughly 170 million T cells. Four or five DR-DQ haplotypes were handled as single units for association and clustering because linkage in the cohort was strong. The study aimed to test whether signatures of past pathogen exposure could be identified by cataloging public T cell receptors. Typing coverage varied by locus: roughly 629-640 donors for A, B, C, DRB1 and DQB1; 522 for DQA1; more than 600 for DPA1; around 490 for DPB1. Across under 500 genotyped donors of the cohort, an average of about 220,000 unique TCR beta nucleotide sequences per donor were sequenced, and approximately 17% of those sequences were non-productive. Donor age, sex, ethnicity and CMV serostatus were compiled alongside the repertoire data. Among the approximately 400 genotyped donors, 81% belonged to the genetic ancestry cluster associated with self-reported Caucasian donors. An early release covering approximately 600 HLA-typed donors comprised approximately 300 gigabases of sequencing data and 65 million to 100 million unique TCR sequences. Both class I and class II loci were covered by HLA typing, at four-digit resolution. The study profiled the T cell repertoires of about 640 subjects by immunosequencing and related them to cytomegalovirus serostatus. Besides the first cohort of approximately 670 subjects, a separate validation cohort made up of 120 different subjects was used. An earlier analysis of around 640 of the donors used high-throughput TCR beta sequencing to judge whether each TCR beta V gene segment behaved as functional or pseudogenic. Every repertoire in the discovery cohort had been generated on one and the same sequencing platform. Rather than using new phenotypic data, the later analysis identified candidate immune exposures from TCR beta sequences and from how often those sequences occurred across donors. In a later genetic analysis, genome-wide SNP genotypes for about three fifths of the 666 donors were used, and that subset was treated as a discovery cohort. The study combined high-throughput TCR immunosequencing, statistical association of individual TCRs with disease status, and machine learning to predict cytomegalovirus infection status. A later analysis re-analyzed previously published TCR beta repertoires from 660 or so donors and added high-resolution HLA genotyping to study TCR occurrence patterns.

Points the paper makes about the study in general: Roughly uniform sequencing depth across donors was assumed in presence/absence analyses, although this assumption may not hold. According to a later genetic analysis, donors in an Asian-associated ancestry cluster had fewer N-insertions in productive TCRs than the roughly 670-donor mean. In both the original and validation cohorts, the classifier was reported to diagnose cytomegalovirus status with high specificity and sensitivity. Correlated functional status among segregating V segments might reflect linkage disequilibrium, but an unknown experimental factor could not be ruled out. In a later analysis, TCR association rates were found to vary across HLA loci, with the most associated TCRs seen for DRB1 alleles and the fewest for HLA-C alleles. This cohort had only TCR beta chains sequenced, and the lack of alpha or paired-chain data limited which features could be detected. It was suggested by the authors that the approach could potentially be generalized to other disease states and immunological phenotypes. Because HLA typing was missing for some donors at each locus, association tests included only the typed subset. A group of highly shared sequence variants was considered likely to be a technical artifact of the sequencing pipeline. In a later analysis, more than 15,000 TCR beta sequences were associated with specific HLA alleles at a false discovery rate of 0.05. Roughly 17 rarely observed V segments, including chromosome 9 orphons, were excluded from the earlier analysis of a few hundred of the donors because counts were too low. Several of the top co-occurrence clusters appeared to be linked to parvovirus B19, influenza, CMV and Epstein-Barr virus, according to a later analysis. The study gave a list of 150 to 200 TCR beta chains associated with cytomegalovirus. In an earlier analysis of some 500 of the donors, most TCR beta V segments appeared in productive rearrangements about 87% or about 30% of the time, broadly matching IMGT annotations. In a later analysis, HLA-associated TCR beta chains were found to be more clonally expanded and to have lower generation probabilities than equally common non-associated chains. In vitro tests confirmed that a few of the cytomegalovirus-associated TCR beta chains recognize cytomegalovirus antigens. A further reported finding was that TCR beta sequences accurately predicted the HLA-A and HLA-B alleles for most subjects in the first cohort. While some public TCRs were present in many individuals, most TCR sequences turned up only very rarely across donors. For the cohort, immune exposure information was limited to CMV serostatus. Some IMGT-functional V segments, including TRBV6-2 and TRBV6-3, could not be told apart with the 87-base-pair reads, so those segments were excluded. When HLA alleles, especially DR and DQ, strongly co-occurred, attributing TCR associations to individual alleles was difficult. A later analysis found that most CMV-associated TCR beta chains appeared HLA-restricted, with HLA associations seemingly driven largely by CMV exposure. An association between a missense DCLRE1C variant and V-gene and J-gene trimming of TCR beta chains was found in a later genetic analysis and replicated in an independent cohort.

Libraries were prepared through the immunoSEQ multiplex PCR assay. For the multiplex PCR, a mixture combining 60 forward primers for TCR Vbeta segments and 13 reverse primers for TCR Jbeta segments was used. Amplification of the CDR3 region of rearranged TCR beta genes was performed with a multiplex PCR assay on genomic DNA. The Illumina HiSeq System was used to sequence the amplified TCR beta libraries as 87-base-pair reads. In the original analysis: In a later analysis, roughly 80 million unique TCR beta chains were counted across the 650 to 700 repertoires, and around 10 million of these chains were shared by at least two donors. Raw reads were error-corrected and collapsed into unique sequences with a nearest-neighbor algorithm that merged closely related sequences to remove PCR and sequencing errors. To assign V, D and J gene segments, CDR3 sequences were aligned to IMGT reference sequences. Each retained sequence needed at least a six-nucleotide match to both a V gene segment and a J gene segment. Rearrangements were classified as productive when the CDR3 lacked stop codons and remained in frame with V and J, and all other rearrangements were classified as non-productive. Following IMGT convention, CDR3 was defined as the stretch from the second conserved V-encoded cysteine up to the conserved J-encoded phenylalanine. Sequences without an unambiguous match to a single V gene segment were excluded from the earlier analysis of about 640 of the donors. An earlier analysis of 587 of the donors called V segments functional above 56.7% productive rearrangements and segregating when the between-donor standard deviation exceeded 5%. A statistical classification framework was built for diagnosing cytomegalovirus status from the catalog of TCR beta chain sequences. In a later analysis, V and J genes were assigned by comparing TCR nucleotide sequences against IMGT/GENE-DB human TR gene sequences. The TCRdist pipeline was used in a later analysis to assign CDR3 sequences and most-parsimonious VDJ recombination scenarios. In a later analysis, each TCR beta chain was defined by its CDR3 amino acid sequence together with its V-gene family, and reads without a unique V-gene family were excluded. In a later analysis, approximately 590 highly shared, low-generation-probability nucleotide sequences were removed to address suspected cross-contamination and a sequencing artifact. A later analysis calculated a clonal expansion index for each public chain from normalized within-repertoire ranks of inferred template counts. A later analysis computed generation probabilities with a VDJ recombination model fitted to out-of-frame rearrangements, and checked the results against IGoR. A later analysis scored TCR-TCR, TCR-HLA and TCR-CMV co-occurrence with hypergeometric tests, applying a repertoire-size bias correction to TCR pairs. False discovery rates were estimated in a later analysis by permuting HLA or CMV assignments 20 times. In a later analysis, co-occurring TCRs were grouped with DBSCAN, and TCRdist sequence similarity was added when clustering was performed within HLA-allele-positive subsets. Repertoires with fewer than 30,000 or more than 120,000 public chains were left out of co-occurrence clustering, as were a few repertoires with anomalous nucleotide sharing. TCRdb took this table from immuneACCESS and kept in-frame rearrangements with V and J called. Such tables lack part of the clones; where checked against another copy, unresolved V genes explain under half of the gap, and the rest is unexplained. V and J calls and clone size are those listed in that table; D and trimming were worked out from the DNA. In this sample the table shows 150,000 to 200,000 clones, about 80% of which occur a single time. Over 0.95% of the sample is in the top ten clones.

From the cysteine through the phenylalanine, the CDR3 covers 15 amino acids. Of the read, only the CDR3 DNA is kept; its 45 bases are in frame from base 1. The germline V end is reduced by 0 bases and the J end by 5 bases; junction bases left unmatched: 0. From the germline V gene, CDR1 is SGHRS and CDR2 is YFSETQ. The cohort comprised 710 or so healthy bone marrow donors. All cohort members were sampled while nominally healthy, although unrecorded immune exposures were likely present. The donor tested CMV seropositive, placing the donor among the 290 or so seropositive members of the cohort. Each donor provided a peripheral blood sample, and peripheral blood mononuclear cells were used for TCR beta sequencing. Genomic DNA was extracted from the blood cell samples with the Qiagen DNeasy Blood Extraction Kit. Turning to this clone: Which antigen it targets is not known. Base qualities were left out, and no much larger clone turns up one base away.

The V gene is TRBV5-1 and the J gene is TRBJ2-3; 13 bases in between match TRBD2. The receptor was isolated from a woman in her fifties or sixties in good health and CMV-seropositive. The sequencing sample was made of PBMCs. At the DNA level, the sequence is TGCGCCAGCAGCTTGGGACTAGCGGGAGGAGATACGCAGTATTTT. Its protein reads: CASSLGLAGGDTQYF.